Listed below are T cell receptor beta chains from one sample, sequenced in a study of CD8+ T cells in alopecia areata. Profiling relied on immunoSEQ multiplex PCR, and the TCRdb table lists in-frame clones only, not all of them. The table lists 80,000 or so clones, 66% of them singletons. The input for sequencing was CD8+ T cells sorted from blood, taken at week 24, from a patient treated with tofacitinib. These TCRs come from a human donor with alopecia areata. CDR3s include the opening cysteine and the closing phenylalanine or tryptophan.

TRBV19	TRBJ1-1	CASTWTGVAFF
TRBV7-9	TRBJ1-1	CASSLGTEAFF
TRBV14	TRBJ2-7	CASSQAGTAFTYEQYF
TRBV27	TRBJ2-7	CASSLYIGGAGEQYF
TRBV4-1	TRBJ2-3	CASSYQGGSGRRDTQYF
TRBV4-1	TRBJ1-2	CASSQTQGYNYGYTF
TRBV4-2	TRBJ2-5	CASSQDLGLVGVAETQYF
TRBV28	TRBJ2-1	CASSPHTGGIKQFF
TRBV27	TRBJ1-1	CASSFIQGLEAFF
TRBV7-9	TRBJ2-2	CASSRTSGGPTGELFF
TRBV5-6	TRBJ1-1	CASSLDRNTEAFF